This T cell receptor (beta chain) was documented in a study of T cell repertoires in cytomegalovirus infection. Study in general: Indicated by public TCR beta signatures were CMV infection and matching HLA type. General study points: HLA-C-restricted CMV-specific TCR beta clonotypes were dominant in the ex vivo response. Cumulative frequency of public TCR beta families picked out carriers of CMV plus the relevant HLA.

From germline, CDR1 is SGHTA and CDR2 FQGNSA. The V end lost 6 bases, the J end lost 8 bases, and 19 bases lay between the germline ends. This CDR3 is 14 amino acids long. TCRdb redid the calling of the reads with MiXCR, one entry per CDR3 protein. The table records fewer than 350,000 distinct CDR3 sequences, 17% of them present only once. This clonotype showed up many times. Its antigen is unidentified. The V gene is TRBV7-2, the J gene TRBJ1-2; unclear D gene. Sequencing was carried out using PBMCs. The TCR sequence derives from a human donor in good health (CMV status not recorded). Some clones in this sample may be carry-over from other donors' samples. The CDR3 nucleotides are TGTGCCAGCAGTTACAGCGGGGTCCGGGAGGGCTACACCTTC. This sequence encodes CASSYSGVREGYTF.